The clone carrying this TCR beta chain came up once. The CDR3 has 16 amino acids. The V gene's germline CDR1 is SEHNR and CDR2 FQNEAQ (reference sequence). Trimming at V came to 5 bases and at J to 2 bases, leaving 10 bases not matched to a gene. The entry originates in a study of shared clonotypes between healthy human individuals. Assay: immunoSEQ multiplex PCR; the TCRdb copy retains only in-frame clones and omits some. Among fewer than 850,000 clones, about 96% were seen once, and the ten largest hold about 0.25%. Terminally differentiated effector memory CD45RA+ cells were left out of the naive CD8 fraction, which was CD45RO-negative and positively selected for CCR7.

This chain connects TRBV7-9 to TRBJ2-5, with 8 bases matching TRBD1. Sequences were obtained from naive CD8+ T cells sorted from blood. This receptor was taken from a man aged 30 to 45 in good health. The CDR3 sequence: CASSGRDRSIQETQYF. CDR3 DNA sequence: TGTGCCAGCAGCGGCCGGGACAGGAGCATACAAGAGACCCAGTACTTC.